This TCR beta chain came from a study of identical twins' blood T cells. Study-wide results and limits: Environmental influences on twin similarity could not be excluded. Twins reportedly had markedly more similar V usage than unrelated donors, even among out-of-frame TCRbeta clonotypes.

TCRdb used MiXCR to reprocess the 5' RACE reads, holding one entry per CDR3 protein. The table records roughly 1,200 distinct CDR3 sequences, 75% to 90% of them present only once. The V end lost 5 bases, the J end lost 2 bases, and 10 bases lay between the germline ends. The CDR3 spans 13 residues. CDR1 and CDR2 (germline): SGHRS, YFSETQ. As for this clonotype: What it binds is not known.

This sequence was found in a woman aged 18 to 55 in good health. The J gene is TRBJ2-5, the V gene TRBV5-1, with unresolved D. The source material was PBMCs. The CDR3 loop reads CASRALPQETQYF. For the CDR3, the DNA is TGCGCCAGCAGGGCCCTCCCTCAAGAGACCCAGTACTTC.